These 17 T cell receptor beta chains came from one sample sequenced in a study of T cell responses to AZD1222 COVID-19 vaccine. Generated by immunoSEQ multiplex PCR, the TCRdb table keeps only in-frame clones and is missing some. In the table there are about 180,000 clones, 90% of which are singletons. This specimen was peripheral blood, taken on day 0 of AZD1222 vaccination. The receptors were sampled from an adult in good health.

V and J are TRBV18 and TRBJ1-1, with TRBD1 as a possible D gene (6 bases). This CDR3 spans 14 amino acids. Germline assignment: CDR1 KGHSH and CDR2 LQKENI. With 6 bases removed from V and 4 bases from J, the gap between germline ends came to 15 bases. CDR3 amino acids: CASSRKDSATEAFF. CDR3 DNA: TGTGCCAGCTCCCGTAAGGACAGCGCCACTGAAGCTTTCTTT.

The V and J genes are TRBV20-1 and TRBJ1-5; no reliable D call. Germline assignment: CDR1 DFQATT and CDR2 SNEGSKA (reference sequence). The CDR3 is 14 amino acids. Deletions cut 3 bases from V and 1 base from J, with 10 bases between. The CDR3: CSASEGWSNQPQHF. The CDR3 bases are TGCAGTGCTAGTGAGGGTTGGAGCAATCAGCCCCAGCATTTT.

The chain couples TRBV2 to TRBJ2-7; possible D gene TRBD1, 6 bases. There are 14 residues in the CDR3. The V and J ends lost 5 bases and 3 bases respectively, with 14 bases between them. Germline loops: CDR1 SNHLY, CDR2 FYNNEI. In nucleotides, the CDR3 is TGTGCCAGCAGTCCAAGGACAGTCAACTACGAGCAGTACTTC. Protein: CASSPRTVNYEQYF.

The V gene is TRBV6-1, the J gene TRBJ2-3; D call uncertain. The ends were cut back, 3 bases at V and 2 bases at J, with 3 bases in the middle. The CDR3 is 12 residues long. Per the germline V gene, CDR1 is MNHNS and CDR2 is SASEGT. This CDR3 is CASSETTDTQYF. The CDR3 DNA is TGTGCCAGCAGTGAGACCACAGATACGCAGTATTTT.

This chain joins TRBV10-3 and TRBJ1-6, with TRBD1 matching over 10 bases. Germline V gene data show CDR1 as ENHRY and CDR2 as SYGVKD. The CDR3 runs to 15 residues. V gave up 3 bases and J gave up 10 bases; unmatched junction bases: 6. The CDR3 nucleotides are TGTGCCATCAGTGACGACAGGGGGCTAAGGTCACCCCTCCACTTT. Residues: CAISDDRGLRSPLHF.

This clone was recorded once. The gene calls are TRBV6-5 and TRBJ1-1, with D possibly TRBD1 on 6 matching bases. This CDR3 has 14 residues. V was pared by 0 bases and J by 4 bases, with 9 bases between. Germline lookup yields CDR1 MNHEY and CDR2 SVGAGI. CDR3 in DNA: TGTGCCAGCAGTTACTCGGGGGCCGTCACTGAAGCTTTCTTT. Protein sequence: CASSYSGAVTEAFF.

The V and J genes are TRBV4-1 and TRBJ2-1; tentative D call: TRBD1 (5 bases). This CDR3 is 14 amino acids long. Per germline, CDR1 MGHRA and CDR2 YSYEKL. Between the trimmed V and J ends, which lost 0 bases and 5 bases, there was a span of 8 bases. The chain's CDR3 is CASSQEGAHNEQFF. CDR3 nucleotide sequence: TGCGCCAGCAGCCAAGAAGGGGCCCACAATGAGCAGTTCTTC.

The CDR3 reads CASSPGTGTSPLHF. The DNA for the CDR3 is TGCGCCAGCAGTCCCGGGACAGGGACTTCACCCCTCCACTTT. The V gene is TRBV5-1, the J gene TRBJ1-6; 9 nucleotides line up with TRBD1. Germline CDR1 SGHRS, CDR2 YFSETQ. The CDR3 is 14 residues long. With 5 bases clipped from V and 9 bases from J, the junction kept 6 bases outside the gene matches.

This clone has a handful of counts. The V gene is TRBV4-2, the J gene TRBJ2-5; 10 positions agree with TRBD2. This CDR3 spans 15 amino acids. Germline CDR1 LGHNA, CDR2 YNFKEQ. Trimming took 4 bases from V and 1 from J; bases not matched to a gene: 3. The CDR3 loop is CASSLTSGVQETQYF. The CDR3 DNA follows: TGTGCCAGCAGCCTTACTAGCGGGGTCCAAGAGACCCAGTACTTC.

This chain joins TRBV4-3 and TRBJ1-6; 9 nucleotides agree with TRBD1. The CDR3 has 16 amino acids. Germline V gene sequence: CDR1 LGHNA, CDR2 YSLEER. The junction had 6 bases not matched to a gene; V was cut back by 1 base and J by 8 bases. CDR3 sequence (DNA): TGCGCCAGCAGCCAAGGGGACAGGGACAAAGATTCACCCCTCCACTTT. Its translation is CASSQGDRDKDSPLHF.

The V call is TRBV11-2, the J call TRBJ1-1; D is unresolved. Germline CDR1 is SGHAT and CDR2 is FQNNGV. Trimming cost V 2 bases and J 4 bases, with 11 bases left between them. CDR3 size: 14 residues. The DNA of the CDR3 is TGTGCCAGCAGCTTAACAGATAGCGCCACTGAAGCTTTCTTT. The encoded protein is CASSLTDSATEAFF.

The CDR3 sequence: CASRHELQGVTEAFF. In DNA, the CDR3 is TGCGCCAGCAGACACGAATTACAGGGGGTCACTGAAGCTTTCTTT. This rearrangement joins TRBV4-1 to TRBJ1-1; 8 bases agree with TRBD1. CDR1 is MGHRA, CDR2 YSYEKL, per germline. The CDR3 covers 15 residues. After removal of 6 bases from V and 4 bases from J, the junction contained 10 bases not matched to a gene.

CDR3 nucleotide sequence: TGCAGTGCTAGAAATCCAGATACGCAGTATTTT. Its protein is CSARNPDTQYF. J is TRBJ2-3 and V is TRBV20-1; no reliable D call. CDR3 length: 11 residues. Deletions cut 2 bases from V and 4 bases from J, with 4 bases between. Looked up from germline, CDR1 is DFQATT and CDR2 is SNEGSKA (reference sequence).

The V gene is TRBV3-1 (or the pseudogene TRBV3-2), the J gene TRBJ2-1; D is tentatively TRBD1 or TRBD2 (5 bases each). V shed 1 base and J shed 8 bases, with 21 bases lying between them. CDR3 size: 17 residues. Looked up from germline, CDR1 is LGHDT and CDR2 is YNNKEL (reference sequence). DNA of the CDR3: TGTGCCAGCAGCCAAGTCTTTGGTAGTCAGGGAGAGGATGAGCAGTTCTTC. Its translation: CASSQVFGSQGEDEQFF.

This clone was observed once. The CDR3: CASSQGARGTPNSPLHF. CDR3 bases: TGTGCCAGCAGCCAGGGGGCCCGTGGGACCCCTAATTCACCCCTCCACTTT. This chain links TRBV7-6 with TRBJ1-6, with 8 nucleotides matching TRBD1. Trimming at V came to 5 bases and at J to 6 bases, leaving 12 bases not matched to a gene. The germline CDR1 and CDR2 sequences are SGHVS and FNYEAQ. This CDR3 spans 17 amino acids.

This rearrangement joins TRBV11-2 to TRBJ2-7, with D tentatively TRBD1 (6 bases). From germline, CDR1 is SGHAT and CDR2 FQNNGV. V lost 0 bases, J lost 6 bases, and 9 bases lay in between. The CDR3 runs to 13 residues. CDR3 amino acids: CASSLDRGFEQYF. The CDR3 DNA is TGTGCCAGCAGCTTAGATAGGGGGTTCGAGCAGTACTTC.

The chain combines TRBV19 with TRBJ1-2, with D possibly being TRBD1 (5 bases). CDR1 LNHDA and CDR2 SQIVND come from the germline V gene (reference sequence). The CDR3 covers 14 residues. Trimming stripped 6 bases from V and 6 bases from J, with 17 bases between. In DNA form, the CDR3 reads TGTGCCAGTAGACCCTCGGGGGTAGCCGATGGCTACACCTTC. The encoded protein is CASRPSGVADGYTF.